These T cell receptor beta chains were read from a single sample in a study of blood T cell repertoires in COVID-19. Sequenced by immunoSEQ multiplex PCR; TCRdb stores in-frame clones only, minus some. The table has over 150,000 clones, about four fifths seen once. The sample consisted of peripheral blood. These receptors were collected from a woman aged 80 or older with acute or convalescent COVID-19. Each CDR3 is given with its conserved first and last residue. A D gene is named only where the DNA matches it firmly. Part of the rows lack a size; the others show once, few, many or a class for expanded clones.

j_gene | abundance | len | v_gene | d_gene | CDR3nt | CDR3aa
TRBJ1-2 | . | 14 | TRBV6-5 | . | TGTGCCAGCACCTCCAGGGGTGCGGTCCATGGCTACACCTTC | CASTSRGAVHGYTF
TRBJ1-6 | . | 12 | TRBV18 | . | TGTGCCAGCTCACCCTCGAATTCACCCCTCCACTTT | CASSPSNSPLHF
TRBJ2-3 | . | 14 | TRBV5-1 | . | TGCGCCAGCAGCCCGTTGGAGGGCGCAGATACGCAGTATTTT | CASSPLEGADTQYF
TRBJ1-4 | . | 15 | TRBV11-3 | . | TGTGCCAGCAGCCGAGGAAGGGGGACTAATGAAAAACTGTTTTTT | CASSRGRGTNEKLFF
TRBJ2-1 | . | 12 | TRBV30 | TRBD1 | TGTGCCTGGAGTAGGGGGCCTGGGGAGCAGTTCTTC | CAWSRGPGEQFF
TRBJ1-4 | . | 14 | TRBV6-1 | . | TGTGCCAGCAGTGAGTTTACAACTAATGAAAAACTGTTTTTT | CASSEFTTNEKLFF
TRBJ2-7 | few | 15 | TRBV5-4 | . | TGTGCCAGCAGCTTGTCAAGCGAACGCCTCCGGGAGCAGTACTTC | CASSLSSERLREQYF
TRBJ1-6 | . | 15 | TRBV7-2 | . | TGTGCCAGCAGCGCAGACAGGTTAGGCAATTCACCCCTCCACTTT | CASSADRLGNSPLHF
TRBJ1-2 | . | 14 | TRBV11-2 | . | TGTGCCAGCAGCCCCAATCTCGGTACAGATGGCTACACCTTC | CASSPNLGTDGYTF
TRBJ2-5 | . | 15 | TRBV6-5 | TRBD1 | TGTGCCAGCAGTTATGGGACAGGCCGCCAAGAGACCCAGTACTTC | CASSYGTGRQETQYF
TRBJ1-3 | . | 16 | TRBV2 | TRBD1 | TGTGCCAGCAGGGCCAACAGGGGATCTTGGGGAAACACCATATATTTT | CASRANRGSWGNTIYF
TRBJ1-1 | few | 19 | TRBV3-1/TRBV3-2 | TRBD1 | TGTGCCAGCAGCCAAGAGAACCCGGGACAGGGGGTTAAGGGGACTGAAGCTTTCTTT | CASSQENPGQGVKGTEAFF
TRBJ1-2 | many | 12 | TRBV6-5 | . | TGTGCCAGCAGTTACCCGGGGGGTGGCTACACCTTC | CASSYPGGGYTF
TRBJ2-7 | . | 14 | TRBV7-9 | TRBD1 | TGTGCCAGCATGGCCAGGACAGGGGGGGATCGCCAGTACTTC | CASMARTGGDRQYF
TRBJ2-7 | . | 16 | TRBV7-2 | TRBD2 | TGTGCCAGCAGCCCCTCGACTAGCGGGAGGGTTGGCGAGCAGTACTTC | CASSPSTSGRVGEQYF
TRBJ1-1 | . | 15 | TRBV6-5 | . | TGTGCCAGCAGTTACTCGAACCGGGGTTCTACTGAAGCTTTCTTT | CASSYSNRGSTEAFF
TRBJ2-1 | . | 13 | TRBV7-3 | TRBD1 | TGTGCCAGCAGCTCGACAGGGGTGGGTGAGCAGTTCTTC | CASSSTGVGEQFF
TRBJ1-1 | few | 18 | TRBV10-3 | . | TGTGCCATCAGTGGGCGGGACCAAGGACTGTTGGTGAACACTGAAGCTTTCTTT | CAISGRDQGLLVNTEAFF
TRBJ2-7 | . | 13 | TRBV7-2 | . | TGTGCCAGCAGCTTTGACATCCACTACGAGCAGTACTTC | CASSFDIHYEQYF
TRBJ1-1 | . | 15 | TRBV13 | . | TGTGCCAGCAGCGAGTTATCATGGAGGGGCGCTGAAGCTTTCTTT | CASSELSWRGAEAFF
TRBJ2-1 | . | 15 | TRBV5-1 | . | TGCGCCAGCAGCAGAGGGGGTACCTCCTACAATGAGCAGTTCTTC | CASSRGGTSYNEQFF
TRBJ1-1 | . | 14 | TRBV6-5 | . | TGTGCCAGCAGTTTGGGGGCGAAGAACACTGAAGCTTTCTTT | CASSLGAKNTEAFF
TRBJ2-7 | . | 15 | TRBV19 | . | TGTGCCAGTAGTATAGTAACCTCGAGCTCCTACGAGCAGTACTTC | CASSIVTSSSYEQYF
TRBJ1-1 | many | 14 | TRBV5-5 | TRBD1 | TGTGCCACCCACTACAGGGGGGGGAACACTGAAGCTTTCTTT | CATHYRGGNTEAFF
TRBJ1-4 | . | 13 | TRBV19 | TRBD1 | TGTGCCAGTACCCCGACAGGGTCGGAAAAACTGTTTTTT | CASTPTGSEKLFF
TRBJ2-1 | . | 14 | TRBV6-2/TRBV6-3 | . | TGTGCCAGCAGTGAGACAGGAACCTACAATGAGCAGTTCTTC | CASSETGTYNEQFF
TRBJ1-5 | once | 15 | TRBV27 | TRBD1 | TGTGCCAGCAGTCCCGGACAGGGGATCAGTCAGCCCCAGCATTTT | CASSPGQGISQPQHF
TRBJ1-2 | . | 12 | TRBV19 | . | TGTGCCAGTGACCCAGGAAACTATGGCTACACCTTC | CASDPGNYGYTF
TRBJ1-1 | . | 13 | TRBV12-3/TRBV12-4 | . | TGTGCCAGCAGCCTACAACAGGGCGCCGAAGCTTTCTTT | CASSLQQGAEAFF
TRBJ1-1 | . | 13 | TRBV12-3/TRBV12-4 | . | TGTGCCAGCAGTTTCGCGGAAAGGACAGAAGCTTTCTTT | CASSFAERTEAFF
TRBJ1-3 | once | 15 | TRBV30 | TRBD1 | TGTGCCTGGAGGGGGCCCACAGGGGCTGGAAACACCATATATTTT | CAWRGPTGAGNTIYF
TRBJ1-5 | . | 13 | TRBV6-2/TRBV6-3 | . | TGTGCCAGCAGTTACTCTCTTTTCCAGCCCCAGCATTTT | CASSYSLFQPQHF
TRBJ1-4 | few | 15 | TRBV4-3 | . | TGCGCCAGCAGCCAAGGGGGGCAGAAGCAAGAAAAACTGTTTTTT | CASSQGGQKQEKLFF
TRBJ2-7 | . | 15 | TRBV19 | TRBD2 | TGTGCCAGTAGTGGGAGTAGCGGGAGCTTAGGGGAGCAGTACTTC | CASSGSSGSLGEQYF
TRBJ1-1 | . | 13 | TRBV5-1 | . | TGCGCCAGCAGCTTGGACAACGAAGATGAAGCTTTCTTT | CASSLDNEDEAFF
TRBJ1-3 | . | 16 | TRBV7-9 | . | TGTGCCAGCAGCAGCTTAACGGAGGGCACTGGAAACACCATATATTTT | CASSSLTEGTGNTIYF
TRBJ2-7 | . | 15 | TRBV7-3 | . | TGTGCCAGCAGCGTCGGAGGGCCAGGGAGTTACGAGCAGTACTTC | CASSVGGPGSYEQYF
TRBJ2-7 | . | 15 | TRBV7-2 | . | TGTGCCAGCAGCTTAGACGGGAGCCCCCGGTGGGAGCAGTACTTC | CASSLDGSPRWEQYF
TRBJ1-4 | . | 15 | TRBV19 | . | TGTGCCAGTAGGAATAGACAGTCAACTAATGAAAAACTGTTTTTT | CASRNRQSTNEKLFF
TRBJ2-7 | . | 13 | TRBV5-8 | . | TGTGCCAGCAGCCGTGGACATACCTACGAGCAGTACTTC | CASSRGHTYEQYF
TRBJ2-7 | once | 13 | TRBV11-2 | . | TGTGCCAGCAGCTTAGCCAGACGGGTGGAGCAGTACTTC | CASSLARRVEQYF
TRBJ1-4 | once | 17 | TRBV5-1 | . | TGCGCCAGCAGCTTGGTCGGAGGGTCGGCAACTAATGAAAAACTGTTTTTT | CASSLVGGSATNEKLFF
TRBJ2-5 | few | 16 | TRBV5-1 | TRBD1 | TGCGCCAGCAGCTCCCGGGACAGGGGCCACCGGGAGACCCAGTACTTC | CASSSRDRGHRETQYF
TRBJ1-1 | . | 14 | TRBV6-6 | TRBD1 | TGTGCCAGCAGTTACGACAGGGGGACGACTGAAGCTTTCTTT | CASSYDRGTTEAFF
TRBJ1-1 | . | 15 | TRBV12-5 | TRBD1 | TGTGCTAGTGGGCCACCAACAGGGGGCTGGACTGAAGCTTTCTTT | CASGPPTGGWTEAFF
TRBJ2-7 | . | 13 | TRBV6-5 | . | TGTGCCAGCACCAGGGCCGGATACTACGAGCAGTACTTC | CASTRAGYYEQYF
TRBJ2-7 | few | 16 | TRBV6-5 | . | TGTGCCAGCAGTTACTCGAGCAGGTCGGGATCCTACGAGCAGTACTTC | CASSYSSRSGSYEQYF
TRBJ2-4 | . | 15 | TRBV5-6 | TRBD2 | TGTGCCAGCAGCCCGTCAGGGTCGGGGAGGGACATTCAGTACTTC | CASSPSGSGRDIQYF
TRBJ2-3 | . | 14 | TRBV9 | TRBD2 | TGTGCCAGCAGCCCCGGGACTAGGACAGATACGCAGTATTTT | CASSPGTRTDTQYF
TRBJ2-7 | . | 15 | TRBV5-1 | . | TGCGCCAGCAGCTTGGCAGAACCTGGGACTTACGAGCAGTACTTC | CASSLAEPGTYEQYF
TRBJ2-2 | . | 19 | TRBV4-3 | TRBD2 | TGCGCCAGCAGCCAAGGACTAGCGGGGGCCCCCACCCCTACCGGGGAGCTGTTTTTT | CASSQGLAGAPTPTGELFF
TRBJ2-1 | . | 13 | TRBV6-1 | . | TGTGCCAGCAGTGAAAGTGGGGGGAATGAGCAGTTCTTC | CASSESGGNEQFF
TRBJ1-2 | once | 12 | TRBV12-3/TRBV12-4 | . | TGTGCCAGCAGCCATGCAGGGGCGGGCTACACCTTC | CASSHAGAGYTF
TRBJ2-1 | . | 17 | TRBV18 | TRBD2 | TGTGCCAGCTCACCACTTTCGACTAGCGGGACCTACAATGAGCAGTTCTTC | CASSPLSTSGTYNEQFF
TRBJ2-2 | once | 18 | TRBV19 | TRBD2 | TGTGCCAGTAGTACCTCCCATCCCGGTAGCGGGGGAGGCGGGGAGCTGTTTTTT | CASSTSHPGSGGGGELFF
TRBJ1-6 | . | 13 | TRBV30 | TRBD1 | TGTGCCTGGACCGGGGACAGGGTTTCACCCCTCCACTTT | CAWTGDRVSPLHF
TRBJ1-1 | . | 15 | TRBV18 | . | TGTGCCAGCTCACCCAATTCGGGGGGAGGCACTGAAGCTTTCTTT | CASSPNSGGGTEAFF
TRBJ1-1 | . | 13 | TRBV5-5 | . | TGTGCCAGCAGCTACGACAGTAACACTGAAGCTTTCTTT | CASSYDSNTEAFF
TRBJ2-7 | . | 15 | TRBV19 | TRBD2 | TGTGCCAGTAGTATAGGGGGGACTACCTCCTACGAGCAGTACTTC | CASSIGGTTSYEQYF
TRBJ2-7 | . | 14 | TRBV9 | . | TGTGCCAGCAGCGTAGGCGGGATTGAGCGAGAGCAGTACTTC | CASSVGGIEREQYF